The sequence of this TCR beta chain was determined in a study of graft-versus-host responses after intestinal transplantation. Repertoires were generated with immunoSEQ multiplex PCR, while TCRdb's copy carries only in-frame clones and drops some. The sample lists 20,000 to 30,000 clones, over 65% occurring once. Trimming stripped 10 bases from V and 0 bases from J, with 15 bases between. This CDR3 is 14 amino acids long. Germline-derived CDR1 and CDR2 are SNHLY and FYNNEI. The chain employs TRBV2 and TRBJ1-1, with TRBD1 as a possible D gene (5 bases). The sequencing here drew on PBMCs, taken roughly 29 days after intestinal transplant. The receptor's source is a human patient who received an intestinal transplant, so some T cells may come from the graft donor. Written as DNA, the CDR3 is TGTGCCACCCTCTATCGACAGTTGAACACTGAAGCTTTCTTT. It encodes CATLYRQLNTEAFF.